This TCR beta chain was identified during a study of blood T cell repertoires in COVID-19 (dated by TCRdb to 2020 to 2021). Describing the broader study: Samples from collaborators originated in the United States, Italy and Spain and spanned both the acute and convalescent phases of COVID-19. A freely available public database, intended as a resource for researchers studying the immune response to SARS-CoV-2, is where the repertoires were released. The prospective study material was composed of cDNA or gDNA derived from T cells, B-cell-depleted T cells, or PBMCs. Samples came from the ongoing ImmuneRACE study (first 160 participants) plus 1,254 subjects from 6 global collaborators. Subjects who had been exposed to COVID-19, were actively infected with it, or had recovered from it provided the deeply sampled blood TCRbeta repertoires that made up the dataset. HLA class I and class II types, where available, came from metadata supplied by the sample provider rather than from assay-based typing. Nearly every sample came with metadata listing a de-identified subject ID, COVID-19 status, age in years and sex.

The investigation overall reported the following: The amount of clinical and demographic metadata varied by source and participant and was provided uncurated.

Reading from cysteine to phenylalanine, the CDR3 counts 15 amino acids. CDR3 DNA is the only sequence kept; it has 45 bases, read in frame from the first base. At the junction V is shortened by 2 bases and J by 6 bases, with 15 bases in between. The germline V gene (reference sequence) supplies CDR1 PRHDT and CDR2 FYEKMQ. Regarding this clone: Its antigen remains undetermined. Base-call qualities are not available, and no considerably larger clone is one nucleotide away.

The collaborating institutions used their own protocols to collect whole blood in K2EDTA tubes. For TCRbeta analysis, collaborators shipped samples as frozen whole blood, isolated PBMCs, or DNA extracted from either of those sample types. TCRbeta CDR3 regions were amplified from genomic DNA using the immunoSEQ Assay, a bias-controlled multiplex PCR. Processing in the source paper ran as follows. Within the assay, amplification of reference gene primers was used to estimate how many nucleated cells each sample contained. To quantify the absolute abundance of each unique TCRbeta CDR3 rearrangement, sequence reads were collapsed and filtered. For each sample, productive Simpson clonality was calculated as the square root of Simpson's diversity index across productive rearrangements. TCRdb re-hosts the immuneACCESS table, in-frame sequences only. Its copies lack some clones; in the studies checked, an unresolved V gene accounts for under half of them, and the cause for the rest is not known. D and trimming come from the DNA, and the V and J calls and clone size come from that table. The sample table records 300,000 to 400,000 clones; approximately 86% of these occur just once. The ten largest clonotypes hold less than 3.5% of the sample.

The sequencing sample was made of peripheral blood. The TCR comes from a human donor in a cohort sampled during active COVID-19. Recombination linked TRBV13 to TRBJ2-3; possibly the D gene is TRBD2, per 5 matching bases. CDR3 protein: CASSLRGLAGDTQYF. The DNA sequence follows: TGTGCCAGCAGCTTAAGAGGGCTCGCCGGGGATACGCAGTATTTT.